What follows is one T cell receptor beta chain and its context. Its antigen is still unknown. The sample is drawn from a study of T cells after yellow fever vaccination. Overall study findings and caveats: The booster saw the reappearance of most primary-vaccination clones (about 95% CD4, around 88% CD8).

Production of TCR cDNA was by 5'RACE template switching, which also added a universal primer site and UMIs. TCRdb processed the 5' RACE reads anew with MiXCR; each CDR3 protein has one entry. The table includes 500,000 to 650,000 distinct CDR3 sequences, 12% detected once. The CDR3 extends over 16 amino acids. V shed 0 bases and J shed 4 bases, with 15 bases lying between them. Germline V gives CDR1 LNHNV, CDR2 YYDKDF (reference sequence). The sample in question was PBMCs, obtained on the day of the yellow fever booster vaccination. The source of this sequence is a man aged 25-40 years who received the YFV17D yellow fever vaccine. V is TRBV15 and J is TRBJ1-2; D unclear. CDR3 protein: CATSRDISPYFYGYTF. CDR3 DNA sequence: TGTGCCACCAGCAGAGATATCAGTCCCTATTTCTATGGCTACACCTTC.